This TCR beta chain was recorded in a study of beta chain features in type 1 diabetes. Findings of the study overall: Moderate but significant shortening of TCRB CDR3s was recorded in all four CD4+ subsets from Type 1 diabetes patients. There were fewer insertions and more deletions at the VDJ junctions of type 1 diabetes patients.

Sequencing targeted expressed TCRB transcripts, as all isolated RNA had been reverse transcribed. Sequencing was performed with immunoSEQ multiplex PCR; in TCRdb, only in-frame clones are kept and a portion is missing. The table has 350,000 to 400,000 clones, about 12% seen once. A sort by CD45RO/CCR7/CD25/CD127/CD95/CD27 yielded CD4+ naive, central memory, regulatory and stem cell-like memory cells. Details on this clone: Its specificity is unknown.

The origin of this receptor is a young woman with type 1 diabetes. What was sequenced was naive CD4+ T cells from blood.

CDR3 residues: CASSPTGDEQYF. The CDR3 nucleotides are TGTGCCAGCAGCCCCACCGGGGACGAGCAGTACTTC. V and J are TRBV6-6 and TRBJ2-7; maybe TRBD2 (5 bases). Germline-derived CDR1 and CDR2 are MNHNY and SVGAGI (reference sequence). This CDR3 spans 12 amino acids. Deletions cut 6 bases from V and 5 bases from J, with 11 bases between.